This TCR beta chain was observed in a study of blood T cell repertoires in COVID-19 (dated by TCRdb to about 2020). Context from the whole study: Collaborator samples came from the United States, Italy and Spain and covered acute and convalescent phases of COVID-19. A freely available public database, intended as a resource for researchers studying the immune response to SARS-CoV-2, is where the repertoires were released. The material from the prospective study consisted of cDNA or gDNA derived from T cells, B-cell-depleted T cells, or PBMCs. Samples came from the ongoing ImmuneRACE study (first 160 participants) plus 1,254 subjects from 6 global collaborators. Subjects who had been exposed to COVID-19, were actively infected with it, or had recovered from it provided the deeply sampled blood TCRbeta repertoires that made up the dataset. Where HLA class I and class II types were available, the types were taken from metadata supplied by the sample provider, not from assay-based typing. Sample metadata almost always included a de-identified subject ID, COVID-19 status, age in years and sex. Study-level results and caveats: How much clinical and demographic metadata was included differed by source and by participant, and the metadata was provided uncurated.

In Seattle, one collaborating source enrolled patients while the infection was active and tracked those patients longitudinally over the course of disease. Each collaborating institution followed its own protocols to collect whole blood in K2EDTA tubes. Collaborator samples were shipped for TCRbeta analysis as frozen whole blood, isolated PBMCs, or DNA extracted from either sample type. The germline V gene provides CDR1 MDHEN and CDR2 SYDVKM. Including the terminal cysteine and phenylalanine, the CDR3 comprises 16 residues. Only the CDR3 portion is preserved as DNA: 48 bases, with reading frame beginning at the first base. The V end gives up 8 bases and the J end 6 bases, leaving 15 bases in the junction not matched to a gene. TCRbeta CDR3 regions were amplified from genomic DNA by means of the immunoSEQ Assay, a bias-controlled multiplex PCR. For the original study's pipeline: Nucleated cell counts per sample were estimated from amplification of reference gene primers within the assay. To quantify the absolute abundance of each unique TCRbeta CDR3 rearrangement, sequence reads were collapsed and filtered. For each sample, productive Simpson clonality was calculated as the square root of Simpson's diversity index across productive rearrangements. Not all clones reach the TCRdb copy of this immuneACCESS table, which keeps in-frame sequences only. Checked studies attribute under half of the gap to unresolved V genes and leave the rest unexplained. V, J and clone size are taken as reported in that table, and D and trimming were inferred from the DNA itself. This sample gives about 130,000 clones in total; around 85% of them show up just once. 17% of the sample comes from the top ten.

Worth noting for this clone: Its cognate antigen has yet to be identified. Per-base qualities were not stored, and no clone one base away is much larger.

The origin of this receptor is a man under 40 with COVID-19, enrolled during active disease. The rearrangement combines TRBV28 with TRBJ1-4, with 7 junctional bases fitting TRBD1. Sequenced material: peripheral blood. The nucleotide sequence reads as follows: TGTGCCAGCGGAAAGTTTAGTCGGGACAGAGATGAAAAACTGTTTTTT. This yields the protein CASGKFSRDRDEKLFF.